The sample holds many counts of the clone carrying this TCR beta chain. Its target is unknown. These data come from a study of T cells after yellow fever vaccination. Regarding the study as a whole: Weaker, the secondary response peaked sooner, at day 5 versus 15. Most clones from primary vaccination resurfaced after the booster (around 97% CD4, over 75% CD8). High-abundance clonotypes from the bulk population could contaminate FACS-sorted repertoires.

The TCR cDNA carried a universal primer site and UMIs from 5'RACE template switching. TCRdb reprocessed the 5' RACE reads via MiXCR and lists one record per CDR3 protein. The table has 150,000 or so distinct CDR3 sequences, about 6.9% seen once. V dropped 4 bases and J dropped 6 bases, with 16 bases sitting between them. The CDR3 totals 14 residues. Germline loops: CDR1 KGHSH, CDR2 LQKENI. Sample: CD4+ T cells sorted from PBMCs, taken 10 days after the yellow fever booster vaccination. The chain recombines TRBV18 with TRBJ2-7, with D tentatively TRBD2 (6 bases). This receptor was taken from a man aged 25 to 45 who received the YFV17D yellow fever vaccine. In DNA form, the CDR3 reads TGTGCCAGCTCACTCTACGAGACTAGTGGCGAGCAGTACTTC. Protein: CASSLYETSGEQYF.